This T cell receptor beta chain stems from a study of T cell responses to AZD1222 COVID-19 vaccine. With 3 bases clipped from V and 3 bases from J, the junction kept 12 bases outside the gene matches. Germline V gene lookup returns CDR1 KGHSH and CDR2 LQKENI. CDR3 length equals 17 residues. Of note for this clone: The antigen is unknown.

Sequencing used immunoSEQ multiplex PCR; TCRdb keeps in-frame clones, though not all of them. The sample shows fewer than 120,000 clones, around 90% of them seen only once. Study-level results: The study found Spike-specific TCR breadth and depth rose after two AZD1222 doses. Donors were largely white British and mainly female; clonal diversity was possibly underestimated. At baseline, just five to seven AZD1222 recipients tested seropositive.

The source of this sequence is an adult in good health. Sequenced here: peripheral blood, sampled on day 0 of AZD1222 vaccination. The gene calls are TRBV18 and TRBJ2-5, with 8 bases fitting TRBD1. This chain's CDR3 is CASSPQLQATGEETQYF. The CDR3 DNA reads TGTGCCAGCTCACCCCAGCTCCAGGCGACAGGGGAAGAGACCCAGTACTTC.